The 2 T cell receptor beta chains below were found in one sample sequenced in a study of cytomegalovirus exposure and HLA in healthy donors. A multiplex PCR was run with 60 Vbeta primers and 13 Jbeta primers. Here immunoSEQ multiplex PCR was the method, and the copy in TCRdb shows in-frame clones only, minus some. The table records roughly 160,000 clones, around 75% of them present only once. Source material: PBMCs. The receptors shown here come from a male donor in good health and CMV-seronegative.

The J gene is TRBJ1-1, the V gene TRBV7-9, with D perhaps TRBD1 (5 bases). CDR3 length equals 13 residues. CDR1 SEHNR and CDR2 FQNEAQ come from the germline V gene (reference sequence). The V and J ends lost 6 bases and 1 base respectively, with 9 bases between them. This CDR3 reads CASSYTGNTEAFF. CDR3 nucleotide sequence: TGTGCCAGCAGTTATACAGGGAACACTGAAGCTTTCTTT.

The chain employs TRBV10-1 and TRBJ2-1; TRBD1 agrees at 10 bases. V dropped 5 bases and J dropped 4; count of bases not matched to a gene: 5. The germline V gene has CDR1 WNHNN and CDR2 SYGVQD (reference sequence). The length of the CDR3 is 15 residues. CDR3 sequence reads: CASSFGQGGYNEQFF. CDR3 in DNA: TGCGCCAGCAGTTTCGGACAGGGGGGGTACAATGAGCAGTTCTTC.